This T cell receptor (beta chain) was obtained from a study of T cells after yellow fever vaccination. Germline V gene data show CDR1 as MNHEY and CDR2 as SVGEGT. This CDR3 contains 14 residues. V was trimmed by 6 bases and J by 0 bases, leaving 12 bases between them. MiXCR, run by TCRdb on the 5' RACE reads, gives a single entry per CDR3 protein. This table holds approximately 550,000 distinct CDR3 sequences, approximately 12% found once. This clonotype was seen a handful of times. The chain is built from TRBV6-2 or TRBV6-3 and TRBJ2-7; D call uncertain. The source was PBMCs, collected on the day of the yellow fever booster vaccination. The receptor comes from a man aged 30 to 45 who received the YFV17D yellow fever vaccine. CDR3 amino acids: CASSNSILSYEQYF. The CDR3 DNA is TGTGCCAGCAGCAACTCGATCCTCTCCTACGAGCAGTACTTC.